This TCR beta chain is drawn from a study of shared clonotypes between healthy human individuals. In germline, CDR1 is MNHNY, CDR2 SVGAGI (reference sequence). This CDR3 contains 14 residues. V lost 2 bases, J lost 1 base, and 7 bases lay in between. Sorted-subset replicate PCRs used about 200 ng DNA, around 27,000 T cell genomes. Sequencing used immunoSEQ multiplex PCR; TCRdb keeps in-frame clones, though not all of them. The sample contains about 770,000 clones, roughly 72% of which appear only once. Study-wide results and caveats: The authors expected sequencing depth to affect clonotype sharing among donors. Clonotypes that were shared across a handful of donors made up around 5.5% of naive CD4 clonotypes.

Concerning this clone itself: The antigen is not known.

The rearrangement links TRBV6-6 to TRBJ2-3, with a tentative D call TRBD1 (5 bases). The sample was memory CD4+ T cells sorted from blood. Subset defined: CD45RA-negative fraction. The TCR was taken from a woman younger than 45 in good health. As DNA, the CDR3 is TGTGCCAGCAGTTACCTGGGGCGCACAGATACGCAGTATTTT. Its protein is CASSYLGRTDTQYF.